A single sample gave rise to the 24 T cell receptor beta chains below, sequenced in a study of T-cell reconstitution after alpha-beta-depleted transplantation in children. Preparation of the TCRbeta library used unique molecular identifiers. TCRdb re-derived calls from the PCR reads in MiXCR, one entry per CDR3 protein. The data hold around 800,000 distinct CDR3 sequences, with 16% observed a single time. The specimen comprised PBMCs, mostly from graft donor cells, sampled 360 days after TCRalphabeta/CD19-depleted stem cell transplant. These receptors were obtained from a male patient between 10 and 17 years old who had a stem cell transplant for acute lymphoblastic leukemia, so the T cells may come from the graft donor.

In its sample, this clonotype was seen many times. The chain uses TRBV29-1 and TRBJ1-2, with no clear D. Germline V CDR1 and CDR2: SQVTM, ANQGSEA. V lost 3 bases and J lost 12, with 14 bases in between. This CDR3 has 11 amino acids. CDR3 sequence (DNA): TGCAGCGTTGACAATGGACGTGAGAACACCTTC. The encoded protein is CSVDNGRENTF.

This clonotype was seen a handful of times. The V gene is TRBV18, the J gene TRBJ2-5; tentatively, D is TRBD2 (6 bases). The germline gives CDR1 KGHSH, CDR2 LQKENI. Trimming cost V 0 bases and J 2 bases, with 13 bases left between them. The CDR3 runs 16 residues. The CDR3 region has the DNA TGTGCCAGCTCACCACCGGGAATAGCGGAACAAGAGACCCAGTACTTC. Protein: CASSPPGIAEQETQYF.

This clonotype was picked up a small number of times. The chain combines TRBV15 with TRBJ1-2; D is possibly TRBD1 (6 bases). V dropped 1 base and J dropped 6 bases, with 9 bases sitting between them. The CDR3 spans 13 residues. Germline CDR1 and CDR2: LNHNV and YYDKDF (reference sequence). CDR3 sequence: CATSRGQVDGYTF. The CDR3 region has the DNA TGTGCCACCAGCAGAGGACAGGTAGATGGCTACACCTTC.

The rearrangement links TRBV5-1 to TRBJ2-5; D tentatively fits TRBD1 or TRBD2 (6 bases each). CDR1 and CDR2 (germline): SGHRS, YFSETQ. V was cut by 2 bases and J by 2 bases, with 13 bases left in between. The CDR3 consists of 15 residues. CDR3 protein: CASSLTGAPQETQYF. The CDR3 nucleotides read TGCGCCAGCAGCTTAACGGGGGCCCCGCAAGAGACCCAGTACTTC.

This clonotype appeared a few times. The rearrangement joins TRBV14 to TRBJ2-1; no clear D gene. Deletions cut 4 bases from V and 0 bases from J, with 10 bases between. The CDR3 runs 15 residues. Germline V gene sequence: CDR1 SGHDN, CDR2 FVKESK. CDR3 amino acids: CASSLTVSSYNEQFF. The CDR3 DNA is TGTGCCAGCAGCCTGACCGTGAGCTCCTACAATGAGCAGTTCTTC.

J is TRBJ1-2 and V is TRBV7-9, with TRBD1 matching over 9 bases. Germline lookup yields CDR1 SEHNR and CDR2 FQNEAQ (reference sequence). J lost 6 bases, V lost 1 base, and 12 bases had no gene match. The CDR3 consists of 17 residues. The DNA of the CDR3 is TGTGCCAGCAGCTTAGGGACACTCCGGGACAGGGTAGATGGCTACACCTTC. Translated, it gives CASSLGTLRDRVDGYTF.

The chain links TRBV12-3 or TRBV12-4 to TRBJ2-1; tentative D call: TRBD1 (6 bases). The germline V and J ends were trimmed by 3 bases and 2 bases, with 14 bases remaining between them. This CDR3 is built from 16 residues. The CDR3 loop reads CASSFPHRGTYNEQFF. CDR3 DNA: TGTGCCAGCAGTTTCCCCCATAGGGGGACCTACAATGAGCAGTTCTTC.

This clonotype was counted many times. The chain is built from TRBV12-3 or TRBV12-4 and TRBJ1-2; 7 nucleotides match TRBD1. The CDR3 covers 14 residues. V lost 3 bases and J lost 8; bases outside the gene matches: 9. The CDR3 spells CASSFLQGRSGYTF. CDR3 DNA: TGTGCCAGCAGTTTCTTACAGGGGCGGAGCGGCTACACCTTC.

V usage is TRBV5-1 and J usage is TRBJ2-7; 9 bases agree with TRBD2. The CDR3 has 17 residues. The V segment lost 1 base and the J segment 0 bases; nucleotides outside the gene matches: 8. Germline-derived CDR1 and CDR2 are SGHRS and YFSETQ. The CDR3 coding sequence is TGCGCCAGCAGCTTGTCTACCCTAGCGGGATCCTCCTACGAGCAGTACTTC. Its translation: CASSLSTLAGSSYEQYF. The variable domain in full, completed from reference TRBV5-1 and TRBJ2-7, reads KAGVTQTPRYLIKTRGQQVTLSCSPISGHRSVSWYQQTPGQGLQFLFEYFSETQRNKGNFPGRFSGRQFSNSRSEMNVSTLELGDSALYLCASSLSTLAGSSYEQYFGPGTRLTVT.

V and J are TRBV5-6 and TRBJ2-1; TRBD2 matches 7 bases. V was clipped by 2 bases and J by 4 bases; unmatched bases: 3. Germline lookup yields CDR1 SGHDT and CDR2 YYEEEE. The CDR3 runs to 14 residues. The CDR3 coding sequence is TGTGCCAGCAGCTTTCAGCGGGGTTACAATGAGCAGTTCTTC. Its translation: CASSFQRGYNEQFF.

The J gene is TRBJ2-1, the V gene TRBV11-2; 11 bases are shared with TRBD2. Germline-derived CDR1 and CDR2 are SGHAT and FQNNGV. CDR3 length: 18 amino acids. Trimming removed 3 bases from V and 0 bases from J; junction bases left unmatched: 7. CDR3 region: CASSFLAGGVLSYNEQFF. The CDR3 nucleotides read TGTGCCAGCAGCTTCCTAGCGGGAGGCGTCCTCTCCTACAATGAGCAGTTCTTC.

The chain employs TRBV4-1 and TRBJ2-2, with 9 bases that match TRBD2. Germline V gene data show CDR1 as MGHRA and CDR2 as YSYEKL. The CDR3 has 22 amino acids. Trimming took 1 base from V and 0 from J; bases not matched to a gene: 18. CDR3 region: CASSQVRGSGRQFRSNTGELFF. The CDR3 DNA reads TGCGCCAGCAGCCAAGTGAGGGGTAGCGGGAGACAGTTTCGATCGAACACCGGGGAGCTGTTTTTT.

This chain links TRBV5-1 with TRBJ1-1; possible D gene TRBD1, 6 bases. Germline CDR1 is SGHRS and CDR2 is YFSETQ. The CDR3 has 16 residues. The ends were cut back, 0 bases at V and 1 base at J, with 13 bases in the middle. The CDR3 nucleotides are TGCGCCAGCAGCTTGGTAATTCTACAGGGGAACACTGAAGCTTTCTTT. Amino acids: CASSLVILQGNTEAFF. The full variable domain, completed using reference TRBV5-1 and TRBJ1-1, is KAGVTQTPRYLIKTRGQQVTLSCSPISGHRSVSWYQQTPGQGLQFLFEYFSETQRNKGNFPGRFSGRQFSNSRSEMNVSTLELGDSALYLCASSLVILQGNTEAFFGQGTRLTVV.

This clonotype was counted a few times. The chain employs TRBV15 and TRBJ2-6, with D perhaps TRBD2 (7 bases). The CDR3 sequence is 17 residues long. V lost 4 bases to trimming and J lost 1 base, with 14 bases between them. Germline V gene data show CDR1 as LNHNV and CDR2 as YYDKDF (reference sequence). The CDR3 sequence: CATSNNRGASGANVLTF. The CDR3 DNA reads TGTGCCACCAGCAATAACCGGGGGGCATCTGGGGCCAACGTCCTGACTTTC.

The V call is TRBV5-6, the J call TRBJ2-7, with D perhaps matching TRBD1 (6 bases). Germline V gene sequence: CDR1 SGHDT, CDR2 YYEEEE. V was cut by 4 bases and J by 4 bases, with 12 bases left in between. This CDR3 contains 13 residues. The CDR3 region is CASSARGKYEQYF. The CDR3 DNA is TGTGCCAGCAGCGCAAGGGGGAAGTACGAGCAGTACTTC.

This clonotype was seen ten or more times. The gene calls are TRBV12-3 or TRBV12-4 and TRBJ2-5; D gene unclear. Trimming cost V 2 bases and J 2 bases, with 6 bases left between them. This CDR3 has 13 residues. CDR3 nucleotide sequence: TGTGCCAGCAGTTTATGGCGGCAAGAGACCCAGTACTTC. It is translated as CASSLWRQETQYF.

The chain carries TRBV20-1 and TRBJ1-5, with D perhaps matching TRBD1 (5 bases). This CDR3 has 12 amino acids. V was cut by 5 bases and J by 3 bases, with 8 bases left in between. The germline CDR1 and CDR2 sequences are DFQATT and SNEGSKA (reference sequence). The CDR3 DNA is TGCAGTGCTTGGGGCTACAATCAGCCCCAGCATTTT. Protein sequence: CSAWGYNQPQHF.

The rearrangement uses TRBV7-7 and TRBJ2-5; TRBD1 or TRBD2 may be the D gene (7 bases each). The CDR3 extends over 14 amino acids. V lost 5 bases and J lost 5, with 15 bases in between. Germline CDR1 reads SSHAT; CDR2 reads FNYEAQ (reference sequence). CDR3 residues: CASSSGTVEETQYF. DNA for the CDR3: TGTGCCAGCAGCAGCGGGACAGTTGAGGAGACCCAGTACTTC.

The table lists this clonotype with a count of one. The chain joins TRBV18 to TRBJ1-2, with 9 bases fitting TRBD1. Trimming removed 2 bases from V and 2 bases from J; junction bases left unmatched: 6. CDR1 KGHSH and CDR2 LQKENI come from the germline V gene. The CDR3 has 16 amino acids. The CDR3 DNA reads TGTGCCAGCTCACCAGCAGGGACAGGGCGAAACTATGGCTACACCTTC. It translates to CASSPAGTGRNYGYTF. The full variable domain, its missing parts supplied by reference TRBV18 and TRBJ1-2, is NAGVMQNPRHLVRRRGQEARLRCSPMKGHSHVYWYRQLPEEGLKFMVYLQKENIIDESGMPKERFSAEFPKEGPSILRIQQVVRGDSAAYFCASSPAGTGRNYGYTFGSGTRLTVV.

This clonotype came up a few times. One end of the junction varies from germline; a read error may be responsible. This chain connects TRBV20-1 to TRBJ1-1; TRBD1 matches at 9 bases. Germline CDR1 reads DFQATT; CDR2 reads SNEGSKA (reference sequence). The CDR3 consists of 11 residues. As DNA, the CDR3 is TGCAGTGCGAAGGGACAGGGTTTATTTCGGTTT. Its translation: CSAKGQGLFRF.

This clonotype was observed a few times. The chain recombines TRBV4-1 with TRBJ2-2; maybe TRBD2 (7 bases). The length of the CDR3 is 19 residues. V shed 1 base and J shed 1 base, with 19 bases lying between them. Germline CDR1 MGHRA, CDR2 YSYEKL. CDR3: CASSQGRPLRGRNTGELFF. The CDR3 DNA follows: TGCGCCAGCAGCCAAGGAAGGCCCTTGCGGGGGCGGAACACCGGGGAGCTGTTTTTT.

The chain carries TRBV12-3 or TRBV12-4 and TRBJ2-1; D unresolved. The V gene lost 6 bases and the J gene lost 8 bases, with 17 bases spanning the gap. The CDR3 is made up of 14 amino acids. CDR3 sequence: CASSPSWVGDEQFF. CDR3 sequence (DNA): TGTGCCAGCAGCCCCTCGTGGGTCGGTGATGAGCAGTTCTTC.

This clonotype has just a few counts. The chain carries TRBV29-1 and TRBJ2-7, with 7 bases aligning to TRBD1. Unmatched junction bases numbered 11, after V lost 5 bases and J lost 4 bases. This CDR3 has 14 amino acids. Germline V gene sequence: CDR1 SQVTM, CDR2 ANQGSEA. The CDR3 nucleotides are TGCAGCGTTACCAGACAGGGTGGTCTATACGAGCAGTACTTC. This translates into CSVTRQGGLYEQYF.

This clonotype was found a few times. The chain is built from TRBV6-5 and TRBJ2-1; TRBD2 agrees at 9 bases. The CDR3 is 16 residues long. Germline V gene sequence: CDR1 MNHEY, CDR2 SVGAGI. Trimming at V came to 6 bases and at J to 5 bases, leaving 11 bases not matched to a gene. CDR3 DNA sequence: TGTGCCAGCAGGGCATGGGGCGGGAGGGCCAACAATGAGCAGTTCTTC. Residues: CASRAWGGRANNEQFF.